This T cell receptor (beta chain) was captured by sequencing in a study of cytomegalovirus exposure and HLA in healthy donors. The PCR contained 60 Vbeta and 13 Jbeta primers. The assay was immunoSEQ multiplex PCR, and TCRdb's table has in-frame clones only and misses some. The sample shows approximately 130,000 clones, over 65% of them seen only once. CDR3 size: 15 residues. Germline V CDR1 and CDR2: LNHNV, YYDKDF (reference sequence). V lost 1 base, J lost 8 bases, and 7 bases stayed unmatched. Study findings and constraints: A later look showed TCR association rates differing by HLA locus, highest for DRB1 and lowest for HLA-C. Another analysis was done later, and it associated 17,000 or so TCR beta sequences with HLA alleles at 0.05 false discovery rate.

This clone occurred once. Its matching antigen is unknown. Sequenced: PBMCs. The rearrangement uses TRBV15 and TRBJ1-2; 10 bases align to TRBD1. This receptor was taken from a man in his thirties or forties in good health and CMV-seronegative. The CDR3 nucleotides read TGTGCCACCAGCAGAGGAGGACAGGGGGGTAACGGCTACACCTTC. This sequence encodes CATSRGGQGGNGYTF.